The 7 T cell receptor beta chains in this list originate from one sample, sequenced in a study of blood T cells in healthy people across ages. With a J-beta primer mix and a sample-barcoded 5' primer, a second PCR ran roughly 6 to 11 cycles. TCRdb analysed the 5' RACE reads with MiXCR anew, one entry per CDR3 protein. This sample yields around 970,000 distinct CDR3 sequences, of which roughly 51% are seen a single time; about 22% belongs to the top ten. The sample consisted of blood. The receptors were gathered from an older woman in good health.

The CDR3 nucleotides are TGCGCCAGCAGCCAATTAGGGCCTGGGGCCTACAATGAGCAGTTCTTC. Residues: CASSQLGPGAYNEQFF. The rearrangement links TRBV4-1 to TRBJ2-1; D uncertain. Trimming cost V 2 bases and J 2 bases, with 13 bases left between them. The germline CDR1 and CDR2 sequences are MGHRA and YSYEKL. CDR3 length equals 16 residues.

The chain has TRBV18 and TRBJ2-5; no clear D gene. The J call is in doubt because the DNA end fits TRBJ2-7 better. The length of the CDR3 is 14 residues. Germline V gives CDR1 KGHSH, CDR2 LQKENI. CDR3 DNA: TGTGCCAGCTCACCAGGGTCCCGAGAATACGAGCAGTACTTC. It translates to CASSPGSREYEQYF.

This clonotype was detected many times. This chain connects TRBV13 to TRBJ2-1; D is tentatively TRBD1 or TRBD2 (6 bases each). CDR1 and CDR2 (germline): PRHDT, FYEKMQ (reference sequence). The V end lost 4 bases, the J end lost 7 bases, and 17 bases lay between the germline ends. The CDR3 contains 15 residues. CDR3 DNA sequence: TGTGCCAGCAGCTCCAGGGGTGGCGGGGTGAATGAGCAGTTCTTC. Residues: CASSSRGGGVNEQFF.

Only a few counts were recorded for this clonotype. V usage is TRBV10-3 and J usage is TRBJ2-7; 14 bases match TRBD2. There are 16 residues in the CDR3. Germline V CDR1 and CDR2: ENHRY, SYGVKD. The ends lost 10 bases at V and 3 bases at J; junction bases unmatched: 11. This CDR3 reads CATFSFGLAGGYEQYF. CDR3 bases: TGTGCCACATTTTCTTTTGGACTAGCGGGAGGCTACGAGCAGTACTTC.

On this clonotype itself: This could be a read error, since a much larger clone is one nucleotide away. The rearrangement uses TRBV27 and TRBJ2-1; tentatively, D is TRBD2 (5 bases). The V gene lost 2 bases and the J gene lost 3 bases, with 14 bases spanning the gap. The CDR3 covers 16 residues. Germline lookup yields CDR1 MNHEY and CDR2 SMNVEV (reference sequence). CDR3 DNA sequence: TGTGCCAGCAGTTTAACGAGGGTGTTCGTCTACAATGAGCAGTTCTTC. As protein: CASSLTRVFVYNEQFF.

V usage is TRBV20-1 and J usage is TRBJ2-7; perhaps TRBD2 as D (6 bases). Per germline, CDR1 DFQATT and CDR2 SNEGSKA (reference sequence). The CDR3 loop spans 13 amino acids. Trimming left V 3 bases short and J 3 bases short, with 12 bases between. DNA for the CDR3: TGCAGTGCTAGCGGGAGAAGGTTCTACGAGCAGTACTTC. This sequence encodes CSASGRRFYEQYF.

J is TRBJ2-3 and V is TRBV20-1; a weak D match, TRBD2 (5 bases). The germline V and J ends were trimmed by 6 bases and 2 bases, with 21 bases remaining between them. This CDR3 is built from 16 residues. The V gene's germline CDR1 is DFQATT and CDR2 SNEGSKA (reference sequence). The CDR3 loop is CSALWRASSLTDTQYF. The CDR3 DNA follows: TGCAGTGCCCTCTGGCGGGCTTCCAGTCTCACAGATACGCAGTATTTT.